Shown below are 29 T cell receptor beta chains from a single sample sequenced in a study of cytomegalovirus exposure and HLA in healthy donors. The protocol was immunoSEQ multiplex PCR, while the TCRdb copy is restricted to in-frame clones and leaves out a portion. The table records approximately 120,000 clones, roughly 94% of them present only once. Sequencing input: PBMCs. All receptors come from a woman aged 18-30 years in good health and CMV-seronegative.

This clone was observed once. The CDR3 DNA reads as TGTGCCAGCAGCTCTCCGGGACTAGCGTTGTCAGATACGCAGTATTTT. It translates to CASSSPGLALSDTQYF. The chain joins TRBV9 to TRBJ2-3, with 10 bases matching TRBD2. This CDR3 contains 16 residues. The junction had 9 bases not matched to a gene; V was cut back by 4 bases and J by 4 bases. Germline V lookup: CDR1 SGDLS, CDR2 YYNGEE.

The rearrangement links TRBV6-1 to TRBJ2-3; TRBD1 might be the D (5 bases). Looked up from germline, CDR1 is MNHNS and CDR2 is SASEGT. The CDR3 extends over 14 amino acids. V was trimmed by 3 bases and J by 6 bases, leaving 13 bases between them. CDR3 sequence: CASSEDMGGDTQYF. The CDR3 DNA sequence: TGTGCCAGCAGTGAGGACATGGGTGGGGATACGCAGTATTTT.

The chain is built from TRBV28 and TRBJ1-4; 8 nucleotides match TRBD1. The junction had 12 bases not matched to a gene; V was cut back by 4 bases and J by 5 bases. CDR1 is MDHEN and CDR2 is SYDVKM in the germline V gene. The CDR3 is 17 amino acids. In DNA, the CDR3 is TGTGCCAGCAGTTCCGGACAGGGCAGATCCCCGAATGAAAAACTGTTTTTT. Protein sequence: CASSSGQGRSPNEKLFF.

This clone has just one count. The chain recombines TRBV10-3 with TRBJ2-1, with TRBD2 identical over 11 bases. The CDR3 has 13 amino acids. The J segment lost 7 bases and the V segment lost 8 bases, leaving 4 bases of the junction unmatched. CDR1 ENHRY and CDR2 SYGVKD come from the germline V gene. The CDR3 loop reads CAIEVAGGNEQFF. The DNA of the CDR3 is TGTGCCATCGAGGTAGCGGGGGGGAATGAGCAGTTCTTC.

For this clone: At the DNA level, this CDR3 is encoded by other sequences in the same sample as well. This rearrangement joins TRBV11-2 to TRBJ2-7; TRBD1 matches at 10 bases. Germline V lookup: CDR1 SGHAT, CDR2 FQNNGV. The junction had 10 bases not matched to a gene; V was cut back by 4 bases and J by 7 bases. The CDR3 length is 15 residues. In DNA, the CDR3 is TGTGCCAGCAGCTCCGGGACAGGGGTTTTGGGTGAGCAGTACTTC. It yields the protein CASSSGTGVLGEQYF.

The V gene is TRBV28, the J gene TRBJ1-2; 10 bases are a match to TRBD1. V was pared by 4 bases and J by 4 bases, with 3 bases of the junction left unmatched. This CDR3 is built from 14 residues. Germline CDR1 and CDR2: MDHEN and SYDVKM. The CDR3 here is CASSYGTGVYGYTF. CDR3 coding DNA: TGTGCCAGCAGTTACGGGACAGGGGTCTATGGCTACACCTTC.

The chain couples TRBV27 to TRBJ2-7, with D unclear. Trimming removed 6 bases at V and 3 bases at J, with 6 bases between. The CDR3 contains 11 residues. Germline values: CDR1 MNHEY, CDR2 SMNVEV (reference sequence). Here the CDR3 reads CASRSYYEQYF. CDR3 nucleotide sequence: TGTGCCAGCAGGTCTTACTACGAGCAGTACTTC.

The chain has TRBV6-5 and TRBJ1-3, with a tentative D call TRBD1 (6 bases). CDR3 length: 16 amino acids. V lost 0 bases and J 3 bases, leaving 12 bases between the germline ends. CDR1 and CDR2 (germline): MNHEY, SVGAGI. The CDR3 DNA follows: TGTGCCAGCAGTTACTCGACAGGACCTCTTGGAAACACCATATATTTT. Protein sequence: CASSYSTGPLGNTIYF.

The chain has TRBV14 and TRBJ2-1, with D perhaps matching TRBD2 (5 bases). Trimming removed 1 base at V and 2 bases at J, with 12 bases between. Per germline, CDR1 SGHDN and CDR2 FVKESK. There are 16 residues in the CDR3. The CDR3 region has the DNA TGTGCCAGCAGCCAAGGGATTAGCGCCACCTACAATGAGCAGTTCTTC. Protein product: CASSQGISATYNEQFF.

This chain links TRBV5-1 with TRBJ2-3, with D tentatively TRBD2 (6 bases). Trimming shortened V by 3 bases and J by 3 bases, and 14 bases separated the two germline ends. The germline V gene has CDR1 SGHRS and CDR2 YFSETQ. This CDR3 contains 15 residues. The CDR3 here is CASSYAGKGTDTQYF. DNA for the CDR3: TGCGCCAGCAGCTATGCGGGGAAAGGTACAGATACGCAGTATTTT. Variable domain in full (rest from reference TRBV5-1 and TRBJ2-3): KAGVTQTPRYLIKTRGQQVTLSCSPISGHRSVSWYQQTPGQGLQFLFEYFSETQRNKGNFPGRFSGRQFSNSRSEMNVSTLELGDSALYLCASSYAGKGTDTQYFGPGTRLTVL.

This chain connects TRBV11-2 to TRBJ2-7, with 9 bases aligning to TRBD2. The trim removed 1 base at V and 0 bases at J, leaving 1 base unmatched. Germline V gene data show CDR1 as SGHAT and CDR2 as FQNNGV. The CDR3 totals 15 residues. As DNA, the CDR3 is TGTGCCAGCAGCTTAGTTAGCGGGGGCTCCTACGAGCAGTACTTC. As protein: CASSLVSGGSYEQYF.

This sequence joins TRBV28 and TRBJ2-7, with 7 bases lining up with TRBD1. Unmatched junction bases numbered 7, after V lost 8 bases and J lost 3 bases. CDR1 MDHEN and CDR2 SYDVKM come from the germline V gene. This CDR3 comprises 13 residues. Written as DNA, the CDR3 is TGTGCCAGCTCATACAGGGGTGGCTACGAGCAGTACTTC. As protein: CASSYRGGYEQYF.

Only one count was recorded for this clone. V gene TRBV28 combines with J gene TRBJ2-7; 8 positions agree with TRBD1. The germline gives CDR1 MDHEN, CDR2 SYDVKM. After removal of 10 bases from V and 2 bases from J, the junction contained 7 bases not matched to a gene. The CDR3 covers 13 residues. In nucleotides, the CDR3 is TGTGCCATTACCGGGACAGGCACCTACGAGCAGTACTTC. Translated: CAITGTGTYEQYF.

CDR3 nucleotide sequence: TGTGCCAGCAGCTCAACGACTAGCGGGGGGGCTGGATCGTACACAGATACGCAGTATTTT. Protein sequence: CASSSTTSGGAGSYTDTQYF. The V call is TRBV13, the J call TRBJ2-3, with 14 bases that match TRBD2. With V trimmed by 4 bases and J by 2 bases, 14 bases remained unmatched. Germline values: CDR1 PRHDT, CDR2 FYEKMQ (reference sequence). This CDR3 has 20 amino acids.

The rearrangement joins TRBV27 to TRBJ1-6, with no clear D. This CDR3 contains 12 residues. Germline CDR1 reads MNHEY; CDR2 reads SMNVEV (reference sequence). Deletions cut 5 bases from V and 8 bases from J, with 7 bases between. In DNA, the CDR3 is TGTGCCAGCAGTCAGGTCGATTCACCCCTCCACTTT. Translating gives CASSQVDSPLHF.

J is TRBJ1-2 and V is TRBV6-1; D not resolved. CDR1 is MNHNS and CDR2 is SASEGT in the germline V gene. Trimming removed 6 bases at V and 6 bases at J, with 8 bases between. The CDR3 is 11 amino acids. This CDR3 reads CASRVAHGYTF. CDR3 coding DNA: TGTGCCAGCAGGGTGGCCCATGGCTACACCTTC.

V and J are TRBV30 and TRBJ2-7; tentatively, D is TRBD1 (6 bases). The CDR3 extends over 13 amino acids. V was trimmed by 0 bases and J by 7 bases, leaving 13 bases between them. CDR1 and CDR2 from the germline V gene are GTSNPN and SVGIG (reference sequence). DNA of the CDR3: TGTGCCTGGAGTGTTGTGGGGGCGGAGGAGCAGTACTTC. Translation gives CAWSVVGAEEQYF.

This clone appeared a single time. Written as DNA, the CDR3 is TGTGCCAGCAGTTACTCTGGGCGGGGCCGCACAGATACGCAGTATTTT. It specifies CASSYSGRGRTDTQYF. The chain is built from TRBV6-6 and TRBJ2-3; D is perhaps TRBD2 (6 bases). V shed 0 bases and J shed 1 base, with 11 bases lying between them. The CDR3 is 16 residues long. The V gene's germline CDR1 is MNHNY and CDR2 SVGAGI (reference sequence).

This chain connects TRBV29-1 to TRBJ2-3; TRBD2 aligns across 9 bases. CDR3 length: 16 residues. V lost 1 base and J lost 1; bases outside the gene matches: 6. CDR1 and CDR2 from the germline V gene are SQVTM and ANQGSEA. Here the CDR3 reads CSVEGAGGVGTDTQYF. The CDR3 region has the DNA TGCAGCGTTGAAGGAGCGGGGGGTGTTGGCACAGATACGCAGTATTTT.

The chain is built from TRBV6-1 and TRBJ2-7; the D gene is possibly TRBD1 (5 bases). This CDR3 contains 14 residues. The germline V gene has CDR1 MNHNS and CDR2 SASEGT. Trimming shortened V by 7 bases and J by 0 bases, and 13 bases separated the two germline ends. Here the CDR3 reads CASKGQGGSYEQYF. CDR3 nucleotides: TGTGCCAGCAAGGGGCAGGGTGGCTCCTACGAGCAGTACTTC.

CDR3 sequence (DNA): TGTGCCAGCAGTGAATCCGACAGTAGGGGGTATGGCTACACCTTC. Encoded protein: CASSESDSRGYGYTF. The chain links TRBV6-1 to TRBJ1-2; D is perhaps TRBD1 (6 bases). The V gene lost 2 bases and the J gene lost 5 bases, with 15 bases spanning the gap. Germline V lookup: CDR1 MNHNS, CDR2 SASEGT. This CDR3 has 15 residues.

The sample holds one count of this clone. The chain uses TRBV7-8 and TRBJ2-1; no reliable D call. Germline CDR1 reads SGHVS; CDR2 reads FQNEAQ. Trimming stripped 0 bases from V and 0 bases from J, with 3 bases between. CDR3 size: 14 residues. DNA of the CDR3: TGTGCCAGCAGCTTAGCGAGCTCCTACAATGAGCAGTTCTTC. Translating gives CASSLASSYNEQFF.

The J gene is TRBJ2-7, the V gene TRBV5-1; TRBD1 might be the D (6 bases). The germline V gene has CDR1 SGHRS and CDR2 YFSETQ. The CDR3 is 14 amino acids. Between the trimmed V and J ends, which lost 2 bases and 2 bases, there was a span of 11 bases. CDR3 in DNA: TGCGCCAGCAGCTTAAGCCAGGGGACCTACGAGCAGTACTTC. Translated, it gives CASSLSQGTYEQYF.

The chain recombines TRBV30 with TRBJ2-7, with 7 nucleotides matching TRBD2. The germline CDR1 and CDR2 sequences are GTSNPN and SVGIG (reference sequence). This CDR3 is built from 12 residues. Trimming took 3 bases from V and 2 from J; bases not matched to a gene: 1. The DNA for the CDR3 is TGTGCCTGGAGGGGACTAACCTACGAGCAGTACTTC. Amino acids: CAWRGLTYEQYF.

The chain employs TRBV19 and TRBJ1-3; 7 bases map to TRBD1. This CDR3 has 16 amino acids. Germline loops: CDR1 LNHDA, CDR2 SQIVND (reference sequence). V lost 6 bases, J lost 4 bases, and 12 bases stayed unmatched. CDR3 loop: CASSSPGGSLGNTIYF. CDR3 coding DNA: TGTGCCAGTAGCTCTCCAGGGGGTTCTTTAGGAAACACCATATATTTT.

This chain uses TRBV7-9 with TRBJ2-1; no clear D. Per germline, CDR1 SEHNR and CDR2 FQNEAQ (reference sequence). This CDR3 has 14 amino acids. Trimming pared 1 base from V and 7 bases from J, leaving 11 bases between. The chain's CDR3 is CASSLDETYNEQFF. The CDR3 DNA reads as TGTGCCAGCAGCTTAGATGAGACATATAATGAGCAGTTCTTC.

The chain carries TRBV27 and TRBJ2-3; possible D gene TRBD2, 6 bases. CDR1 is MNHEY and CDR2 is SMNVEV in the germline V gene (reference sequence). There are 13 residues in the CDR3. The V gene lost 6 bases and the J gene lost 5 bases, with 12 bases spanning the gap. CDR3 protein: CASRRLDGDTQYF. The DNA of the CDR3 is TGTGCCAGCAGACGACTAGATGGAGATACGCAGTATTTT.

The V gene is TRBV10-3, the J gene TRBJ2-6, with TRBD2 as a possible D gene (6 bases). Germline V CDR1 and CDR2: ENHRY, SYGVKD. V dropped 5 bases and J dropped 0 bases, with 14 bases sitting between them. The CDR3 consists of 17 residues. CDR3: CAISYRDGGSGANVLTF. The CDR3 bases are TGTGCCATCAGTTACCGGGACGGGGGCTCTGGGGCCAACGTCCTGACTTTC.

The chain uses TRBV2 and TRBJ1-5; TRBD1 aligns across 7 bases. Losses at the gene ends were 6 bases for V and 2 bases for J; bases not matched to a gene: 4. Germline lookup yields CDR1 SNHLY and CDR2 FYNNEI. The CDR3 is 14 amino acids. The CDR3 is CASSADRGNQPQHF. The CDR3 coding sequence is TGTGCCAGCAGCGCTGACAGGGGCAATCAGCCCCAGCATTTT.